A selection of T cell receptor beta chains follows, all from one sample in a study of CD8+CD57+ T cells in acquired aplastic anemia. A single record per CDR3 protein comes from TCRdb applying MiXCR to the reads. Of hundreds of thousands of distinct CDR3 sequences listed, around 30% are singletons. Sequences were obtained from sorted CD4+, CD8+, or CD8+CD57+ T cells (not recorded which) from PBMCs. These receptors were collected from a human donor with aplastic anemia. The CDR3 runs from the conserved cysteine through the conserved F or W. D genes are given only for firm matches. Some rows mark clone size as missing; the rest say once, few, many or name a class of expanded clone.

CASGSTGGNEQFF | TGTGCTAGTGGCTCCACAGGGGGCAATGAGCAGTTCTTC | TRBJ2-1 | TRBD1 | few | TRBV12-5
CASSDDSTNYGYTF | TGTGCCAGCAGTGACGACAGCACTAACTATGGCTACACCTTC | TRBJ1-2 | NA | many | TRBV25-1
CATSRGVGSETQYF | TGTGCCACCAGCAGAGGTGTGGGGTCAGAGACCCAGTACTTC | TRBJ2-5 | NA | many | TRBV15
CAISDNWESPLHF | TGTGCCATCAGTGATAATTGGGAGTCACCCCTCCACTTT | TRBJ1-6 | NA | many | TRBV10-3
CASSTGDFETQYF | TGTGCCAGCAGCACTGGGGACTTTGAGACCCAGTACTTC | TRBJ2-5 | NA | NA | TRBV5-3
CAWSVAVAAGELFF | TGTGCCTGGAGTGTAGCGGTAGCGGCCGGGGAGCTGTTTTTT | TRBJ2-2 | NA | NA | TRBV30
CASSLAGNTEAFF | TGTGCCAGTAGTTTGGCAGGGAACACTGAAGCTTTCTTT | TRBJ1-1 | NA | many | TRBV7-9
CSAGRQGAWYGYTF | TGCAGTGCCGGAAGACAGGGGGCTTGGTATGGCTACACCTTC | TRBJ1-2 | TRBD1 | few | TRBV20-1
CASSQVGSDTQYF | TGCGCCAGCAGCCAAGTCGGGTCAGATACGCAGTATTTT | TRBJ2-3 | NA | few | TRBV4-1
CAITNDRGRNSPLHF | TGTGCCATCACCAACGACAGGGGGCGGAATTCACCCCTCCACTTT | TRBJ1-6 | TRBD1 | NA | TRBV10-3
CAISVQLSSYEQYF | TGTGCCATCAGTGTTCAGTTGAGTTCCTACGAGCAGTACTTC | TRBJ2-7 | NA | many | TRBV10-3
CSVGAGTVTYEQYF | TGCAGCGTTGGAGCAGGGACGGTGACCTACGAGCAGTACTTC | TRBJ2-7 | NA | once | TRBV29-1
CASSWRGTETYEQYF | TGTGCCAGCAGCTGGAGGGGGACGGAGACCTACGAGCAGTACTTC | TRBJ2-7 | NA | few | TRBV5-5
CASSSGQSEREPLHF | TGTGCCAGCAGCTCCGGACAGAGTGAAAGGGAACCCCTCCACTTT | TRBJ1-6 | NA | many | TRBV7-9
CASSANTARQGPPGYGYTF | TGTGCCAGCAGCGCGAATACCGCCCGACAGGGACCTCCGGGCTATGGCTACACCTTC | TRBJ1-2 | TRBD1 | NA | TRBV9
CASSFYQETQYF | TGTGCCAGCAGTTTCTACCAAGAGACCCAGTACTTC | TRBJ2-5 | NA | NA | TRBV2
CSANPLAGGGDTQYF | TGCAGTGCTAACCCTCTAGCGGGGGGCGGAGATACGCAGTATTTT | TRBJ2-3 | TRBD2 | NA | TRBV20-1
CASSLVGDRGDEQFF | TGTGCCAGCAGCTTAGTTGGGGATAGGGGTGATGAGCAGTTCTTC | TRBJ2-1 | NA | NA | TRBV7-3
CASSQDQGSGAENIQYF | TGTGCCAGCAGCCAAGATCAGGGTAGCGGGGCAGAAAACATTCAGTACTTC | TRBJ2-4 | TRBD2 | NA | TRBV4-2
CATSATGGTDTQYF | TGTGCCACCAGTGCTACAGGGGGGACAGATACGCAGTATTTT | TRBJ2-3 | TRBD1 | once | TRBV24-1
CSASPGQSQETQYF | TGCAGTGCTAGCCCCGGACAATCCCAAGAGACCCAGTACTTC | TRBJ2-5 | NA | many | TRBV20-1
CASSLDGRYNEKLFF | TGTGCCAGCAGCTTAGATGGGCGGTATAATGAAAAACTGTTTTTT | TRBJ1-4 | NA | NA | TRBV7-9
CSARGQLLNYGYTF | TGCAGTGCTAGAGGCCAATTATTAAACTATGGCTACACCTTC | TRBJ1-2 | NA | few | TRBV20-1
CASKRPGQLGNTIYF | TGTGCCAGCAAAAGACCGGGACAGCTGGGAAACACCATATATTTT | TRBJ1-3 | TRBD1 | NA | TRBV12-3/TRBV12-4
CAISGLAVFSNTGELFF | TGTGCCATCAGTGGACTAGCTGTGTTTTCGAACACCGGGGAGCTGTTTTTT | TRBJ2-2 | TRBD2 | many | TRBV10-3
CASTTTPGELFF | TGTGCCAGTACCACAACCCCCGGGGAGCTGTTTTTT | TRBJ2-2 | NA | NA | TRBV19
CASSTELRGYEQYF | TGTGCCAGCAGCACCGAACTCAGGGGCTACGAGCAGTACTTC | TRBJ2-7 | NA | few | TRBV5-5